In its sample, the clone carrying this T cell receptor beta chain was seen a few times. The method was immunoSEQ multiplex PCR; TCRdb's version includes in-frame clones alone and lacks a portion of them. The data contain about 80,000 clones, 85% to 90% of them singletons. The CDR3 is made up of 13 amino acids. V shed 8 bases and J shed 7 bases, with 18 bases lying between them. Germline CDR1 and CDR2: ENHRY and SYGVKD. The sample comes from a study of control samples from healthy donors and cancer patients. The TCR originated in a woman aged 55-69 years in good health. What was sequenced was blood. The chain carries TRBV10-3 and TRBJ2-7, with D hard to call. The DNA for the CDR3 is TGTGCCATCGGCAGTGGTGTGACTGGTGAGCAGTACTTC. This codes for CAIGSGVTGEQYF.